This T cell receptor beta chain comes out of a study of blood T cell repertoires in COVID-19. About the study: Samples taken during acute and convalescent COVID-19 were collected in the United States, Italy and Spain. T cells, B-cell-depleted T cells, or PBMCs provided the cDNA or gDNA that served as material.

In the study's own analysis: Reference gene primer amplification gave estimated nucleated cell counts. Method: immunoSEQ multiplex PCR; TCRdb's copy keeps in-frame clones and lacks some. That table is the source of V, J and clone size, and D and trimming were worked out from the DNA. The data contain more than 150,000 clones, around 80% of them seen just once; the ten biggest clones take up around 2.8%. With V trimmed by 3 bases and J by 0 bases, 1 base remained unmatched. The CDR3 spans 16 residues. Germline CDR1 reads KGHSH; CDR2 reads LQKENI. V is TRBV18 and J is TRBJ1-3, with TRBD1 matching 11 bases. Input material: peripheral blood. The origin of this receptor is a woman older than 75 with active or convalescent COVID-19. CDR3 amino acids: CASSPDRGHSGNTIYF. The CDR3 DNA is TGTGCCAGCTCACCGGACAGGGGGCACTCTGGAAACACCATATATTTT.